This T cell receptor (beta chain) derives from a study of blood T cell repertoires in COVID-19. This table comes from immunoSEQ multiplex PCR, and its TCRdb copy is limited to in-frame clones, with some not included. The data hold around 280,000 clones, with 85% to 90% observed a single time. Trimming pared 7 bases from V and 4 bases from J, leaving 22 bases between. The germline CDR1 and CDR2 sequences are SGHVS and FQNEAQ. The CDR3 loop spans 16 amino acids. This clonotype was sampled from a woman younger than 35 with acute COVID-19. The sequenced sample was PBMCs or T cells enriched from blood (not recorded which). The chain employs TRBV7-8 and TRBJ2-5, with D tentatively TRBD1 (7 bases). CDR3 in DNA: TGTGCCAGCATCCTCGCTCTGGGGCAGGGGGGAGAGACCCAGTACTTC. Amino acids: CASILALGQGGETQYF.